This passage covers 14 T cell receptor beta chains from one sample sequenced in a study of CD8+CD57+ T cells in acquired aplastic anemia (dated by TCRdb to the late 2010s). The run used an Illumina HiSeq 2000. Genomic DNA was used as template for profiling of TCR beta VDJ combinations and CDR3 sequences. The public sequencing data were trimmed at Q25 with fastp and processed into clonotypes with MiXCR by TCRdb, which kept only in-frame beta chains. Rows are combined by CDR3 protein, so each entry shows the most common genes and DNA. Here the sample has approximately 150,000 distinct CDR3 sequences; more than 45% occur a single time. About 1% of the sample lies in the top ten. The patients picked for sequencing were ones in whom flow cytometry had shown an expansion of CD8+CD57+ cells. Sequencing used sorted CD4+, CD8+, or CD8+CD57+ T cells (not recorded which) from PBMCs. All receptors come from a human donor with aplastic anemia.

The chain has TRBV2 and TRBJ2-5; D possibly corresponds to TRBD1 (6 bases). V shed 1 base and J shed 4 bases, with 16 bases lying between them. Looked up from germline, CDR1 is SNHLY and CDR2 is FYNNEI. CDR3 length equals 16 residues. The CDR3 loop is CASSEERTDLLETQYF. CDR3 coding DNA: TGTGCCAGCAGTGAAGAAAGGACAGATCTTTTAGAGACCCAGTACTTC.

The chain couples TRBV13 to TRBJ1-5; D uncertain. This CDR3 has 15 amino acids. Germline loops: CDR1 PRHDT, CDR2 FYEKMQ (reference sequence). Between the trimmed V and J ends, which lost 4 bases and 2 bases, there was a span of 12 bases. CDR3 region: CASSSPPWGNQPQHF. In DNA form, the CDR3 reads TGTGCCAGCAGCTCGCCCCCCTGGGGCAATCAGCCCCAGCATTTT.

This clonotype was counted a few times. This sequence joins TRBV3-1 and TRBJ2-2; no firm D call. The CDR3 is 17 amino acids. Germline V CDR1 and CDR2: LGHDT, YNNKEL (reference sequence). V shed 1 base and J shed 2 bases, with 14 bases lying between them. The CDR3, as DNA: TGTGCCAGCAGCCAAGGCACCGGACCGATAAACACCGGGGAGCTGTTTTTT. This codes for CASSQGTGPINTGELFF.

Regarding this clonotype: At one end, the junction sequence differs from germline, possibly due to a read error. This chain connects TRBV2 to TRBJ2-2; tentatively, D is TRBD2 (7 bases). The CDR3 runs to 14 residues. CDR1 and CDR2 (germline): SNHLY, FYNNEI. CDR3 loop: CASPGGLTTGKLFF. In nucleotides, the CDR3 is TGTGCCAGTCCCGGGGGGCTCACCACCGGGAAGCTGTTTTTT.

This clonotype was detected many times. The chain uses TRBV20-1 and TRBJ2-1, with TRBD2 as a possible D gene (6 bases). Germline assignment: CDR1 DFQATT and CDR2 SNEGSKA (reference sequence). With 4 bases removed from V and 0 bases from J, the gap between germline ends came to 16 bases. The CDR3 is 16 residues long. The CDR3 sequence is CSAITRGGASYNEQFF. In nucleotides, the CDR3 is TGCAGTGCTATTACGAGGGGCGGGGCCTCCTACAATGAGCAGTTCTTC.

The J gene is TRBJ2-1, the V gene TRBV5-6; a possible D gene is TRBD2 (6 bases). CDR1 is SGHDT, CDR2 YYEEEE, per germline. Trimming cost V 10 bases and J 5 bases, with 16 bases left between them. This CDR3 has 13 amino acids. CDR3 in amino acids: CAWSTGDHNEQFF. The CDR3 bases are TGTGCCTGGAGTACGGGGGACCACAATGAGCAGTTCTTC.

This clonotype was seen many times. The CDR3 region has the DNA TGTGCCAGCAGCCAAAACCTTTACGAGCAGTACTTC. Its translation is CASSQNLYEQYF. The V and J genes are TRBV11-2 and TRBJ2-7; D gene ambiguous. CDR1 SGHAT and CDR2 FQNNGV come from the germline V gene. Trimming cost V 5 bases and J 4 bases, with 9 bases left between them. This CDR3 contains 12 residues.

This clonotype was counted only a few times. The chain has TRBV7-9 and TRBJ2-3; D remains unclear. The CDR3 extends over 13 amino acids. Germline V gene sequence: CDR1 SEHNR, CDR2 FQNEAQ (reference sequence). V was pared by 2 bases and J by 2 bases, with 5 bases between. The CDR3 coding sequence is TGTGCCAGCAGCTTAAGGAACACAGATACGCAGTATTTT. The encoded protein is CASSLRNTDTQYF.

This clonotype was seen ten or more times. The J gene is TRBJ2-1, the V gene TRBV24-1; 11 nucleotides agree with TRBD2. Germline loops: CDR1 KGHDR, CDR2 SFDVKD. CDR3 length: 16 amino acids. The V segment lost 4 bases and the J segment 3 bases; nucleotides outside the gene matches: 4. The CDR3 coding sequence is TGTGCCACCAGTGAAAATAGCGGGGGGGTCTACAATGAGCAGTTCTTC. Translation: CATSENSGGVYNEQFF.

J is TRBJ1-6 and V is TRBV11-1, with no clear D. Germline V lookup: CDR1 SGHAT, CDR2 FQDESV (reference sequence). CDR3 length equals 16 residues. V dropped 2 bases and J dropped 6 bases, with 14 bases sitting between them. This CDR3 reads CASSLNGLGSNSPLHF. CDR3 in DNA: TGTGCCAGCAGCTTAAACGGGCTGGGATCTAATTCACCCCTCCACTTT.

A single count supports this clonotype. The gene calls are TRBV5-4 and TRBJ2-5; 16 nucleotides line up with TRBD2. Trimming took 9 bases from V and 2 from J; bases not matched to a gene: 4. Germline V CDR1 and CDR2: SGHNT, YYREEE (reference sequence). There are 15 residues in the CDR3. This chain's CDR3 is CATGTSGRVQETQYF. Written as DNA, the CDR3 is TGTGCCACAGGGACTAGCGGGAGGGTACAAGAGACCCAGTACTTC. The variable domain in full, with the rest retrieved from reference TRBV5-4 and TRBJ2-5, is ETGVTQSPTHLIKTRGQQVTLRCSSQSGHNTVSWYQQALGQGPQFIFQYYREEENGRGNFPPRFSGLQFPNYSSELNVNALELDDSALYLCATGTSGRVQETQYFGPGTRLLVL.

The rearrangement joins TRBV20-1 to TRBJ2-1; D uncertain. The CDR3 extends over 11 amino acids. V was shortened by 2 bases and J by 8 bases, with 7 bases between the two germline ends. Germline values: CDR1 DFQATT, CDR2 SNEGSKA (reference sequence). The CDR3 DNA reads TGCAGTGCTAGAAATTTGCATGAGCAGTTCTTC. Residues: CSARNLHEQFF.

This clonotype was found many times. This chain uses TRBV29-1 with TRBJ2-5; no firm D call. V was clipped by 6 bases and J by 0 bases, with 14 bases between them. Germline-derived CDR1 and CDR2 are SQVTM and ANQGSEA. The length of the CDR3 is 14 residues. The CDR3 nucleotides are TGCAGCGTCGCCCCTATTCCGTACCAAGAGACCCAGTACTTC. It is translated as CSVAPIPYQETQYF.

The CDR3 DNA is TGTGCCAGCAGTTTAGCGGGACAGGGGAATGAGCAGTTCTTC. Protein sequence: CASSLAGQGNEQFF. The chain recombines TRBV12-3 or TRBV12-4 with TRBJ2-1, with TRBD1 matching 10 bases. V trimming: 0 bases; J trimming: 7 bases; junction bases outside the gene matches: 0. CDR3 length equals 14 residues.